This T cell receptor (beta chain) is from a study of T cells in tumors after PD-1 blockade. Study details: Patients had no prior checkpoint blockade, systemic immunosuppressants, or anti-cancer therapy within 4 weeks.

A few counts support this clone. Trimming took 0 bases from V and 12 from J, leaving 12 bases between them. The CDR3 extends over 12 amino acids. Germline V CDR1 and CDR2: SQVTM, ANQGSEA. The protocol was immunoSEQ multiplex PCR, while the TCRdb copy is restricted to in-frame clones and leaves out a portion. This table has about 47,000 clones, 79% appearing once. The chain combines TRBV29-1 with TRBJ2-1; D is undetermined. The clonotype comes from a human donor with basal cell carcinoma. The specimen comprised PBMCs, sampled before anti-PD-1 treatment. CDR3: CSVEEGWAGQFF. CDR3 bases: TGCAGCGTTGAAGAAGGGTGGGCAGGGCAGTTCTTC.